This record looks at one TCR beta chain sequence and its context. Its cognate antigen is unknown. This sample was included in a study of PD-1 blockade in classical Hodgkin lymphoma. Study-wide context: Nivolumab 3 mg/kg was given intravenously every 2 weeks. Study-wide findings and caveats: Complete responders had baseline diversity similar to newly diagnosed patients. At C4D1, TCR diversity had climbed significantly for CD4+ cells, though not for CD8+ cells.

V dropped 2 bases and J dropped 6 bases, with 11 bases sitting between them. Germline loops: CDR1 MNHEY, CDR2 SVGAGI. There are 15 residues in the CDR3. Time point of the sample: cycle 4 day 1 (C4D1), after around six weeks of nivolumab. Each and every patient relapsed after autologous stem cell transplantation, and patients got differing brentuximab vedotin exposure. The assay was immunoSEQ multiplex PCR, and TCRdb's table has in-frame clones only and misses some. Altogether over 9,500 clones are present, 65% to 85% being singletons, with the ten largest covering roughly 41%. The receptor was isolated from a human donor with classical Hodgkin lymphoma. This sample comprised peripheral blood mononuclear cells (PBMCs), obtained before the fourth cycle of nivolumab. This sequence joins TRBV6-5 and TRBJ1-6; D gene uncertain. The CDR3 protein is CASSYGGRGNSPLHF. CDR3 sequence (DNA): TGTGCCAGCAGTTACGGTGGGCGCGGTAATTCACCCCTCCACTTT.